This T cell receptor (beta chain) was profiled in a study of cytomegalovirus exposure and HLA in healthy donors. Repertoires were generated with immunoSEQ multiplex PCR, while TCRdb's copy carries only in-frame clones and drops some. Here the sample spans 160,000 or so clones, 85% to 90% being singletons. About this clone: Its specificity is unknown.

Study results and caveats: Many donors carried some public TCRs, although rarity characterized most TCR sequences.

The V segment lost 6 bases and the J segment 9 bases; nucleotides outside the gene matches: 8. Per germline, CDR1 MDHEN and CDR2 SYDVKM. The length of the CDR3 is 13 residues. Sequencing used PBMCs. This sequence originates from a man aged 18 to 30 in good health and CMV-seronegative. This chain joins TRBV28 and TRBJ1-1; 9 bases map to TRBD1. The CDR3 region has the DNA TGTGCCAGCAGGGGAACAGGGGGCGGAAAAGCTTTCTTT. Its translation is CASRGTGGGKAFF.